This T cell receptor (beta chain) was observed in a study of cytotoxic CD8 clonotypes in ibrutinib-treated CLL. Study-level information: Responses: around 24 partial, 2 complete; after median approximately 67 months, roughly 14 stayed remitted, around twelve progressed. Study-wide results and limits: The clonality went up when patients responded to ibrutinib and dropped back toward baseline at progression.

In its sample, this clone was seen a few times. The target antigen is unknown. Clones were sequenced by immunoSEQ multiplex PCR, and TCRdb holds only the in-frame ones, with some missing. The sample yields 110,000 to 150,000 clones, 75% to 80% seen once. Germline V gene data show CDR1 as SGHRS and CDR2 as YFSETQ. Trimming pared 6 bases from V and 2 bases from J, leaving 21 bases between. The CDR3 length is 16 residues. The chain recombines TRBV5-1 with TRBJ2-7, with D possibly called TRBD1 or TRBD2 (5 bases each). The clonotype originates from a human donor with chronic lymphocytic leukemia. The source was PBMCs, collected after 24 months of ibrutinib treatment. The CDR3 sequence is CASTFGVGVATYEQYF. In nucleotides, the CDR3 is TGCGCCAGCACCTTTGGGGTGGGGGTGGCAACCTACGAGCAGTACTTC.